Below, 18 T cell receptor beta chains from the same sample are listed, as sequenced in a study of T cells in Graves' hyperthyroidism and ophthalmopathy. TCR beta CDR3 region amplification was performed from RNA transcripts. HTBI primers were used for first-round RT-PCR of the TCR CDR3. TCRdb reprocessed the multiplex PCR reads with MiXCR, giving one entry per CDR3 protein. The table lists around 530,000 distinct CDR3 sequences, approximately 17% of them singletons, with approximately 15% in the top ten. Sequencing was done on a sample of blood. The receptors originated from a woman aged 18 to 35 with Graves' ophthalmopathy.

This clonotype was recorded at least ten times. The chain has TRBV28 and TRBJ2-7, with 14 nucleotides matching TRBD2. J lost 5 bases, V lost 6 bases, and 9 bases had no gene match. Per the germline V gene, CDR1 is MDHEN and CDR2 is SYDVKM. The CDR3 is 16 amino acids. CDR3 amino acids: CASSRTSGGFDDEQYF. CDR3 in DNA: TGTGCCAGCAGCAGGACTAGCGGGGGGTTCGACGACGAGCAGTACTTC.

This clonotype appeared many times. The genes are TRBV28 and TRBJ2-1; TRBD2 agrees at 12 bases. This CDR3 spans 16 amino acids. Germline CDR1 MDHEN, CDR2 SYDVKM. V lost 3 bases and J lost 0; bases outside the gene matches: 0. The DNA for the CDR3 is TGTGCCAGCAGTTTGACTAGCGGGAGCTCCTACAATGAGCAGTTCTTC. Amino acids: CASSLTSGSSYNEQFF.

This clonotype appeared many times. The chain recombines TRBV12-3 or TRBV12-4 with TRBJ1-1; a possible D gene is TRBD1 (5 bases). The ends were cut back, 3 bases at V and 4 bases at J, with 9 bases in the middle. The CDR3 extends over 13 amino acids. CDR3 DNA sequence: TGTGCCAGCAGTTTCGTCGGGGCCACTGAAGCTTTCTTT. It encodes CASSFVGATEAFF.

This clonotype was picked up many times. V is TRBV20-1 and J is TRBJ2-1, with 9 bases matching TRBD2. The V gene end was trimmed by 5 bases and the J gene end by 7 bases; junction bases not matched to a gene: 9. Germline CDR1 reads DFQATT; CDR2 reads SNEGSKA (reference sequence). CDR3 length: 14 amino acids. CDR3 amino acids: CSADGGRARNEQFF. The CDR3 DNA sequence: TGCAGTGCTGACGGCGGGAGGGCCAGGAATGAGCAGTTCTTC.

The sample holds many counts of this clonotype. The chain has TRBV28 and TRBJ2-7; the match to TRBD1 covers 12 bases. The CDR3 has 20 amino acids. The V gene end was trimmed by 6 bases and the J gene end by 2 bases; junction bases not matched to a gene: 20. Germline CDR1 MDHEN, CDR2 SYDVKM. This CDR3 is CASSPLPGTGGVFTPYEQYF. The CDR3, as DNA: TGTGCCAGCAGCCCCCTTCCAGGGACAGGGGGCGTGTTTACCCCCTACGAGCAGTACTTC.

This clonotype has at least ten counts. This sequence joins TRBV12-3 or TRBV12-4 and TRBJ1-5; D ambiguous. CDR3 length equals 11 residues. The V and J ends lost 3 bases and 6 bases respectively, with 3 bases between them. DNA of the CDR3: TGTGCCAGCAGTTTTGGTCAGCCCCAGCATTTT. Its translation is CASSFGQPQHF.

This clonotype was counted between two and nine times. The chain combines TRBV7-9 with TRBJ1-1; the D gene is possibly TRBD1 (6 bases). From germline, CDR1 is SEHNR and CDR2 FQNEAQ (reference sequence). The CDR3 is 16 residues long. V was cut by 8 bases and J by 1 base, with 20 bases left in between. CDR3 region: CASFRGGRERNTEAFF. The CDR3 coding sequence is TGTGCCAGCTTTAGGGGGGGCAGGGAGAGGAACACTGAAGCTTTCTTT.

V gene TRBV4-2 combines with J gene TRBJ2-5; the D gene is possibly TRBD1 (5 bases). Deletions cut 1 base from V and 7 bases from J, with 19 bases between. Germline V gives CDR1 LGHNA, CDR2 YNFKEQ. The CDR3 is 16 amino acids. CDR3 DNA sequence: TGTGCCAGCAGCCAAGTCGTGGCAGGGTCTCGGGTGACCCAGTACTTC. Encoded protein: CASSQVVAGSRVTQYF.

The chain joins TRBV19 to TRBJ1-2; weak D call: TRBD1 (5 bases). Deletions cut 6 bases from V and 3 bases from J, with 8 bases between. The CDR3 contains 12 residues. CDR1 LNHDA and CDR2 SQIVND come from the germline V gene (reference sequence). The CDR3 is CASRQGHYGYTF. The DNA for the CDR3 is TGTGCCAGTAGGCAGGGCCACTATGGCTACACCTTC.

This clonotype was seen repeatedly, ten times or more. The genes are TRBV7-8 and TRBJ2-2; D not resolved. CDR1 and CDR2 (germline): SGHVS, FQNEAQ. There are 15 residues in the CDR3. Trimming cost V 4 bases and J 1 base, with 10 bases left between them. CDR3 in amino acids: CASSSRAQNTGELFF. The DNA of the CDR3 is TGTGCCAGCAGCTCCCGGGCCCAGAACACCGGGGAGCTGTTTTTT.

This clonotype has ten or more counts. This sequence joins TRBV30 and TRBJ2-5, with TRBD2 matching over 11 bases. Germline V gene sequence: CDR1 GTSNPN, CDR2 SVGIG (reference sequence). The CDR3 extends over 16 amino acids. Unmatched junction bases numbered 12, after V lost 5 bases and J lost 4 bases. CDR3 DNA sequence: TGTGCCTGGGAAGATCTAGCGGGGGGCTACGGAGAGACCCAGTACTTC. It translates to CAWEDLAGGYGETQYF.

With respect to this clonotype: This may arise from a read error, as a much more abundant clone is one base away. In DNA, the CDR3 is TGTGCCAGCAGCCAGACGTACAGGGGCTCCTACAATGAGCAGTACTTC. Residues: CASSQTYRGSYNEQYF. J is TRBJ2-1 and V is TRBV5-6, with 7 bases matching TRBD1. The end of the DNA aligns better with TRBJ2-7, so the J call may be wrong. Germline loops: CDR1 SGHDT, CDR2 YYEEEE. The CDR3 is 16 residues long.

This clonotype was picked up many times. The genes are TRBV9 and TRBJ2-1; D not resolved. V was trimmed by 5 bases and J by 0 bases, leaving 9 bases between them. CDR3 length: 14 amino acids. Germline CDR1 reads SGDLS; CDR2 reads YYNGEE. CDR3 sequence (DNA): TGTGCCAGCAGTGACGGCAACTCCTACAATGAGCAGTTCTTC. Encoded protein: CASSDGNSYNEQFF. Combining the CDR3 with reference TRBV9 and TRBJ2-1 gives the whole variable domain DSGVTQTPKHLITATGQRVTLRCSPRSGDLSVYWYQQSLDQGLQFLIQYYNGEERAKGNILERFSAQQFPDLHSELNLSSLELGDSALYFCASSDGNSYNEQFFGPGTRLTVL.

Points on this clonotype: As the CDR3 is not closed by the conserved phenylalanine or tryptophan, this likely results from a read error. CDR3 sequence: CASSLAGGAYNEQFS. The CDR3 DNA sequence: TGTGCCAGCAGTTTAGCCGGGGGCGCCTACAATGAGCAGTTCTCC. The chain links TRBV12-3 or TRBV12-4 to TRBJ2-1, with D perhaps given as TRBD1 or TRBD2 (6 bases each). This CDR3 contains 15 residues. V was clipped by 0 bases and J by 2 bases, with 8 bases between them.

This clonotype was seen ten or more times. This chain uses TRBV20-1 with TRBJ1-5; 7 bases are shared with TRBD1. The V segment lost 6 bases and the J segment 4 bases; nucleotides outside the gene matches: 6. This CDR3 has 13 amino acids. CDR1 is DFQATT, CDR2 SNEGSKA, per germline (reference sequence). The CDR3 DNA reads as TGCAGTGCCAAGACAGGGCTGAATCAGCCCCAGCATTTT. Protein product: CSAKTGLNQPQHF.

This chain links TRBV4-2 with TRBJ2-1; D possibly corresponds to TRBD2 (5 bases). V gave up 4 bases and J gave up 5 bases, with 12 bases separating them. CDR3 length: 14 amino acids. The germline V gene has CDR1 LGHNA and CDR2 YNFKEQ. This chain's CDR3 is CASSLIGGDNEQFF. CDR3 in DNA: TGTGCCAGCAGCCTAATAGGAGGAGACAATGAGCAGTTCTTC.

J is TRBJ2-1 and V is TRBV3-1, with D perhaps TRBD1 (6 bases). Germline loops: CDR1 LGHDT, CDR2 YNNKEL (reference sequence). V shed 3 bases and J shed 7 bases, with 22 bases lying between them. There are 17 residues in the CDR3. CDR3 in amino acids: CASSQIPGQGIGNEQFF. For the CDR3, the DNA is TGTGCCAGCAGCCAGATCCCTGGGCAGGGGATAGGGAATGAGCAGTTCTTC.

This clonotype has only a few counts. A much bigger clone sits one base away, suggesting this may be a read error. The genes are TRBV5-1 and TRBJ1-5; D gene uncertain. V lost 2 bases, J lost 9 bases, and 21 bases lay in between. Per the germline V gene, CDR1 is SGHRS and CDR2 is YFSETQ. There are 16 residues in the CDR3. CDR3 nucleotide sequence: TGCGCCAGCAGCTTAGACCGGGCCCGTGTGTGGCGGCCCCAGCATTTT. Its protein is CASSLDRARVWRPQHF.